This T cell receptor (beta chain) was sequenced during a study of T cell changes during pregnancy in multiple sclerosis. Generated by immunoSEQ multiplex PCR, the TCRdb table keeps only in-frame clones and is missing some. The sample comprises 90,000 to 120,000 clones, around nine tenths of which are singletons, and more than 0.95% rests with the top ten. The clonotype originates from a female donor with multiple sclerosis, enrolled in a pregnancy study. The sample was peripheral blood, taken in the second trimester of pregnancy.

The CDR3 protein is CASSPRGDTEAFF. DNA for the CDR3: TGCGCCAGCAGCCCCCGCGGGGACACTGAAGCTTTCTTT. The rearrangement links TRBV5-1 to TRBJ1-1; D is undetermined. V lost 4 bases, J lost 3 bases, and 10 bases lay in between. This CDR3 has 13 residues. Germline V gene sequence: CDR1 SGHRS, CDR2 YFSETQ.